These 21 T cell receptor beta chains were sequenced from one sample in a study of sequential checkpoint blockade in melanoma. The treatment is: randomized to nivolumab then ipilimumab (arm A) or the reverse (arm B). The assay was immunoSEQ multiplex PCR, and TCRdb's table has in-frame clones only and misses some. The sample has around 4,900 clones, around two thirds seen once. The material was CD8+ T cells sorted from blood (inferred from file names), obtained from a patient given nivolumab and ipilimumab in sequence. The receptors stem from a human donor with melanoma.

This chain links TRBV29-1 with TRBJ2-2; D possibly corresponds to TRBD1 (6 bases). V lost 5 bases, J lost 0 bases, and 10 bases lay in between. Germline V CDR1 and CDR2: SQVTM, ANQGSEA. CDR3 length equals 14 residues. The CDR3 sequence: CSVPQGPNTGELFF. CDR3 nucleotide sequence: TGCAGCGTTCCACAGGGACCGAACACCGGGGAGCTGTTTTTT.

The V gene is TRBV12-2, the J gene TRBJ2-5; the table's D call, TRBD1, has no DNA check behind it. TRBV12-2 is recorded as a pseudogene. The CDR3 covers 13 residues. In nucleotides, the CDR3 is TGTGCAAGTCGCTTAGCAGGGGGAGAGACCCAGTACTTC. This translates into CASRLAGGETQYF.

The chain employs TRBV28 and TRBJ2-1; TRBD1 might be the D (5 bases). Germline V gene lookup returns CDR1 MDHEN and CDR2 SYDVKM. Trimming removed 6 bases at V and 2 bases at J, with 14 bases between. The CDR3 extends over 15 amino acids. The CDR3 here is CASSPQGVAYNEQFF. The CDR3, as DNA: TGTGCCAGCAGCCCCCAAGGGGTGGCCTACAATGAGCAGTTCTTC.

CDR3 sequence reads: CASSLAGIQDEQYF. The CDR3 region has the DNA TGTGCCAGCAGCTTGGCGGGTATACAGGACGAGCAGTACTTC. The genes are TRBV5-4 and TRBJ2-7; perhaps TRBD1 as D (5 bases). The germline V gene encodes CDR1 SGHNT and CDR2 YYREEE (reference sequence). V lost 0 bases to trimming and J lost 5 bases, with 12 bases between them. The CDR3 contains 14 residues.

The chain employs TRBV29-1 and TRBJ2-7, with D perhaps assigned TRBD1 or TRBD2 (5 bases each). The CDR3 spans 12 residues. The germline V gene encodes CDR1 SQVTM and CDR2 ANQGSEA. V shed 5 bases and J shed 2 bases, with 10 bases lying between them. CDR3 nucleotide sequence: TGCAGCGTTAAAGGGGAGCCCTACGAGCAGTACTTC. This codes for CSVKGEPYEQYF.

The gene calls are TRBV6-4 and TRBJ2-2; TRBD1 is a possible D gene (6 bases). The CDR3 has 13 residues. Germline CDR1 is MRHNA and CDR2 is SNTAGT. Trimming removed 5 bases at V and 6 bases at J, with 10 bases between. The CDR3 DNA reads as TGTGCCAGCAGTCAACAGGGTTCCGGGGAGCTGTTTTTT. Encoded protein: CASSQQGSGELFF.

This clone showed up just a few times. V is TRBV4-3 and J is TRBJ1-5, with D unclear. V was cut by 0 bases and J by 6 bases, with 12 bases left in between. This CDR3 has 15 amino acids. CDR1 is LGHNA and CDR2 is YSLEER in the germline V gene. The CDR3 DNA reads as TGCGCCAGCAGCCAAGATCGGGCCCTAGCTCAGCCCCAGCATTTT. This encodes CASSQDRALAQPQHF.

The chain links TRBV7-8 to TRBJ1-1, with 7 bases matching TRBD1. The germline V gene has CDR1 SGHVS and CDR2 FQNEAQ. CDR3 length equals 15 residues. The ends lost 1 base at V and 5 bases at J; junction bases unmatched: 7. The DNA of the CDR3 is TGTGCCAGCAGCTTAGATGCAGGGGGAATAACTGAAGCTTTCTTT. Protein product: CASSLDAGGITEAFF.

This clone has just a few counts. The gene calls are TRBV19 and TRBJ1-1, with D perhaps TRBD1 (6 bases). The CDR3 is 16 residues long. CDR1 and CDR2 from the germline V gene are LNHDA and SQIVND (reference sequence). V was trimmed by 9 bases and J by 0 bases, leaving 20 bases between them. This chain's CDR3 is CASRAGTRGMNTEAFF. CDR3 sequence (DNA): TGTGCCAGCAGGGCCGGGACAAGGGGGATGAACACTGAAGCTTTCTTT.

The chain combines TRBV5-6 with TRBJ1-6, with 11 bases aligning to TRBD1. This CDR3 has 16 amino acids. Germline V gives CDR1 SGHDT, CDR2 YYEEEE. V was clipped by 4 bases and J by 9 bases; unmatched bases: 9. The CDR3 nucleotides read TGTGCCAGCAGCGACGGACAGGGGGCGTCTTTTTCACCCCTCCACTTT. It encodes CASSDGQGASFSPLHF.

There are a few counts of this clone. The CDR3, as DNA: TGTGCCACCAAGACAGGGGGCGAGGCAGATACGCAGTATTTT. Its protein is CATKTGGEADTQYF. The chain carries TRBV10-3 and TRBJ2-3; 10 bases are a match to TRBD1. The CDR3 loop spans 14 amino acids. V gave up 10 bases and J gave up 4 bases; unmatched junction bases: 8. The germline gives CDR1 ENHRY, CDR2 SYGVKD.

The V call is TRBV27, the J call TRBJ2-7; tentative D call: TRBD2 (7 bases). The V and J ends lost 6 bases and 2 bases respectively, with 14 bases between them. Germline loops: CDR1 MNHEY, CDR2 SMNVEV (reference sequence). The CDR3 spans 14 residues. The CDR3 protein is CASRAGGQAYEQYF. CDR3 sequence (DNA): TGTGCCAGCAGGGCCGGGGGGCAGGCCTACGAGCAGTACTTC.

This clone was seen a few times. The J gene is TRBJ2-7, the V gene TRBV28; D gene uncertain. Deletions cut 4 bases from V and 2 bases from J, with 15 bases between. Germline V CDR1 and CDR2: MDHEN, SYDVKM. CDR3 length: 15 amino acids. CDR3 region: CASSSRWAPAYEQYF. The CDR3 DNA reads as TGTGCCAGCAGTTCTCGGTGGGCCCCCGCCTACGAGCAGTACTTC.

This clone was detected many times. The chain employs TRBV7-2 and TRBJ2-7; 7 positions agree with TRBD1. Trimming removed 5 bases from V and 3 bases from J; junction bases left unmatched: 13. The germline V gene encodes CDR1 SGHTA and CDR2 FQGNSA. The CDR3 has 16 residues. CDR3 DNA sequence: TGTGCCAGCAGCCAAGATTCGTGGGCAGGGGGCTACGAGCAGTACTTC. The encoded protein is CASSQDSWAGGYEQYF.

V gene TRBV5-1 combines with J gene TRBJ2-5, with 8 positions matching TRBD2. The DNA end favors TRBJ2-7, so the J call may be wrong. Looked up from germline, CDR1 is SGHRS and CDR2 is YFSETQ. The CDR3 consists of 14 residues. CDR3 residues: CASSLTSGNYEQYF. The CDR3, as DNA: TGCGCCAGCAGCTTGACTAGCGGAAACTACGAGCAGTACTTC.

The chain links TRBV4-1 to TRBJ1-1; D might be TRBD1 (5 bases). The CDR3 loop spans 15 amino acids. Germline V gene lookup returns CDR1 MGHRA and CDR2 YSYEKL. V shed 1 base and J shed 4 bases, with 13 bases lying between them. This CDR3 reads CASSQVAGQGTEAFF. The CDR3 DNA reads TGCGCCAGCAGCCAAGTAGCGGGGCAGGGCACTGAAGCTTTCTTT.

Details on this clone: Other nucleotide sequences from this sample produce the same CDR3. In DNA, the CDR3 is TGTGCCAGCAGTTCTGGGGGCTGGACTGAAGCTTTCTTT. This codes for CASSSGGWTEAFF. This chain uses TRBV27 with TRBJ1-1; weak D call: TRBD1 (6 bases). Germline loops: CDR1 MNHEY, CDR2 SMNVEV (reference sequence). The CDR3 loop spans 13 amino acids. Trimming took 4 bases from V and 5 from J, leaving 11 bases between them.

This chain uses TRBV6-5 with TRBJ2-1; D might be TRBD1 (7 bases). This CDR3 region has 14 residues. V lost 5 bases and J lost 3, with 11 bases in between. From germline, CDR1 is MNHEY and CDR2 SVGAGI. The CDR3 reads CASSRQGGYNEQFF. The DNA for the CDR3 is TGTGCCAGCAGTAGACAGGGAGGCTACAATGAGCAGTTCTTC.

J is TRBJ1-5 and V is TRBV5-3; TRBD1 is a possible D gene (6 bases). TRBV5-3 is marked as an open reading frame, function uncertain. The CDR3 runs 14 residues. V was shortened by 1 base and J by 4 bases, with 9 bases between the two germline ends. The CDR3 DNA is TGTGCCAGAAGCTTGCAACAGGGAAATCAGCCCCAGCATTTT. Translation: CARSLQQGNQPQHF.

The CDR3 region is CASSEASRTGGGYNEQFF. The CDR3 nucleotides read TGTGCCAGCAGTGAAGCTTCCCGGACAGGGGGCGGCTACAATGAGCAGTTCTTC. The V and J genes are TRBV6-1 and TRBJ2-1; 11 bases agree with TRBD1. V lost 0 bases and J lost 3; bases outside the gene matches: 7. CDR3 size: 18 residues. Germline assignment: CDR1 MNHNS and CDR2 SASEGT.

The chain is built from TRBV6-1 and TRBJ2-3, with a weak D call TRBD2 (6 bases). V lost 7 bases, J lost 5 bases, and 19 bases lay in between. From germline, CDR1 is MNHNS and CDR2 SASEGT. There are 15 residues in the CDR3. As DNA, the CDR3 is TGTGCCAGCACTTTAAGTTCAGGAGGGGTAGATACGCAGTATTTT. It codes for CASTLSSGGVDTQYF.